This TCR beta chain was obtained from a study of cytomegalovirus exposure and HLA in healthy donors. Amplification used 60 Vbeta primers and 13 Jbeta primers. The method was immunoSEQ multiplex PCR; TCRdb's version includes in-frame clones alone and lacks a portion of them. The sample lists 180,000 or so clones, roughly 90% seen once, with around 0.34% in the top ten. Study-wide results and caveats: In a later analysis, 15,000 to 20,000 TCR beta sequences were associated with HLA alleles at 0.05 false discovery rate.

Germline V CDR1 and CDR2: SGHTA, FQGTGA. CDR3 length: 13 amino acids. V was cut by 6 bases and J by 1 base, with 6 bases left in between. In the case of this clone: The antigen is undetermined.

The sequence came from a woman aged 25-40 years in good health and CMV-seronegative. The rearrangement joins TRBV7-3 to TRBJ2-2; D is undetermined. Sequencing was performed on PBMCs. CDR3 nucleotide sequence: TGTGCCAGCAGATCAGAGAACACCGGGGAGCTGTTTTTT. It translates to CASRSENTGELFF.